The following is a T cell receptor beta chain sequence with its context. As yet, its antigen is unknown. This record belongs to a study of T cells after yellow fever vaccination. Study-level points and caveats: Clonotypes shared by both compartments, CD4 and CD8, made up a small share. Abundant clonotypes from the bulk population could get into FACS-sorted repertoires as contaminants. Once the booster was given, most primary-vaccination clones reappeared, at approximately 97% for CD4 and approximately 88% for CD8.

CDR3 length: 15 amino acids. Germline assignment: CDR1 SGHNT and CDR2 YENEEA. The V end was cut by 5 bases, the J end by 9 bases, with 20 bases between. By 5'RACE template switching, TCR cDNA was produced, with a universal primer site and UMIs added in the process. TCRdb ran MiXCR on the 5' RACE reads and lists one entry per CDR3 protein. In the table there are 78,000 or so distinct CDR3 sequences, around 7.7% of which are singletons. The starting material was CD8+ T cells sorted from PBMCs, obtained 10 days after the first yellow fever vaccination. The chain carries TRBV11-3 and TRBJ2-1; TRBD2 is a possible D gene (7 bases). The TCR sequence derives from a man younger than 35 who received the YFV17D yellow fever vaccine. CDR3 sequence reads: CASSPGGGASREQFF. The CDR3 coding sequence is TGTGCCAGCAGCCCGGGTGGGGGGGCCAGTCGTGAGCAGTTCTTC. Using reference TRBV11-3 and TRBJ2-1 for the parts outside the CDR3, the full variable domain is EAGVVQSPRYKIIEKKQPVAFWCNPISGHNTLYWYLQNLGQGPELLIRYENEEAVDDSQLPKDRFSAERLKGVDSTLKIQPAELGDSAVYLCASSPGGGASREQFFGPGTRLTVL.